This TCR beta chain emerged from a study of T cell changes during pregnancy in multiple sclerosis. TCRdb's table, derived via immunoSEQ multiplex PCR, lists solely in-frame clones and lacks some. The sample has 39,000 or so clones, approximately 90% seen once. This clone was seen a handful of times. Unmatched junction bases numbered 15, after V lost 2 bases and J lost 8 bases. Germline V lookup: CDR1 SGHDN, CDR2 FVKESK. The CDR3 length is 18 residues. This sequence joins TRBV14 and TRBJ2-3; 11 positions agree with TRBD1. Here the sequenced sample was CD8+ T cells from peripheral blood mononuclear cells, taken before pregnancy. The origin of this receptor is a female donor with multiple sclerosis, enrolled in a pregnancy study. CDR3 sequence reads: CASSQRAPGQGVRGTQYF. DNA of the CDR3: TGTGCCAGCAGCCAAAGGGCACCGGGACAGGGGGTAAGAGGTACGCAGTATTTT.